This T cell receptor beta chain stems from a study of T cell repertoires in cytomegalovirus infection. Study information: HLA-C-restricted CMV epitopes, recently identified, and well-studied HLA-B-restricted ones were used by the study. General study points: Dominant in the ex vivo response were TCR beta clonotypes restricted by HLA-C and specific for CMV.

This clonotype was detected ten times or more. Its antigen is not known. TCRdb recomputed calls from the reads with MiXCR, one row per CDR3 protein. The table records hundreds of thousands of distinct CDR3 sequences, approximately 30% of them present only once. The ends were cut back, 4 bases at V and 2 bases at J, with 10 bases in the middle. Germline-derived CDR1 and CDR2 are SGHTA and FQGNSA. CDR3 length: 14 residues. The sequencing here drew on cultured CD8+ T cells from PBMCs, taken from culture after CMV antigen stimulation. The clonotype comes from a human donor in good health (CMV status not recorded). Some clones in this sample may be carry-over from other donors' samples. The V gene is TRBV7-2, the J gene TRBJ2-3, with no clear D. CDR3 DNA sequence: TGTGCCAGCAGCTCTTTGGGGAACACAGATACGCAGTATTTT. It is translated as CASSSLGNTDTQYF.